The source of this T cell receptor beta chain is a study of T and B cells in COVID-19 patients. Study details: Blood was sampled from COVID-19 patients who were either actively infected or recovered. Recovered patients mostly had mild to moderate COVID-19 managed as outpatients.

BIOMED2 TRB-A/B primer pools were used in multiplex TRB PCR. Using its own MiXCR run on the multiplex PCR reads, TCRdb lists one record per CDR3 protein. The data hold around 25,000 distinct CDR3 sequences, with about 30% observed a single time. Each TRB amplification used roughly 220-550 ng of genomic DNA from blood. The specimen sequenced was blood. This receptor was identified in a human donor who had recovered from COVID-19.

CDR3 nucleotides: TGTGCCAGCAAACTCCTCGCGGGGGGCGGAGAGACCCAGTACTTC. Encoded protein: CASKLLAGGGETQYF. The rearrangement links TRBV27 to TRBJ2-5, with 8 bases identical to TRBD2. With 7 bases clipped from V and 4 bases from J, the junction kept 11 bases outside the gene matches. Germline values: CDR1 MNHEY, CDR2 SMNVEV (reference sequence). This CDR3 is 15 amino acids long.